This T cell receptor beta chain comes out of a study of post-analysis software for immune sequencing data. Findings and limits, study-wide: Included in a set of a handful of TRBV segments more frequent in patients than controls were TRBV5-6, TRBV5-1 and TRBV20-1. Batch-mates among the samples co-clustered strongly by F measure. Compared with controls, patients showed significantly lower normalized Chao1 diversity.

CDR3 length: 11 residues. Trimming shortened V by 4 bases and J by 2 bases, and 6 bases separated the two germline ends. Looked up from germline, CDR1 is SQVTM and CDR2 is ANQGSEA. This clonotype was found a few times. The target antigen is unknown. Unique molecular identifiers were carried by the TCR beta cDNA libraries. MiXCR, applied by TCRdb to the PCR reads, yields one record per CDR3 protein. The sample has 820,000 or so distinct CDR3 sequences, approximately 50% seen once. This clonotype was obtained from a girl between 5 and 17 years old with multiple sclerosis. What was sequenced was blood. The chain joins TRBV29-1 to TRBJ2-7; D not resolved. The CDR3: CSVAVTYEQYF. CDR3 coding DNA: TGCAGCGTTGCGGTCACCTACGAGCAGTACTTC.